Detailed here is one T cell receptor (beta chain). Authors' processing steps: Amplification of reference gene primers was used by the study to estimate nucleated cell counts. Clones were sequenced by immunoSEQ multiplex PCR, and TCRdb holds only the in-frame ones, with some missing. V, J and clone size derive from that table, while D and trimming were established from the DNA sequence. In the table there are over 100,000 clones, about four fifths of which are singletons. These data belong to a study of blood T cell repertoires in COVID-19. For the study at large: Researchers got acute and convalescent COVID-19 samples from the United States, Italy and Spain.

The CDR3 is made up of 14 amino acids. Per the germline V gene, CDR1 is SQVTM and CDR2 is ANQGSEA. The junction had 11 bases not matched to a gene; V was cut back by 5 bases and J by 7 bases. The chain links TRBV29-1 to TRBJ2-1; 7 bases are a match to TRBD2. The sequence derives from a man aged 60 to 69 with active or convalescent COVID-19. Sequencing used peripheral blood. This chain's CDR3 is CSVKTRVGGNEQFF. As DNA, the CDR3 is TGCAGCGTTAAGACACGGGTGGGGGGGAATGAGCAGTTCTTC.